One sample yielded the 19 T cell receptor beta chains listed below, sequenced in a study of Tregs in tolerant kidney transplant recipients. Produced via immunoSEQ multiplex PCR; TCRdb's table is partial and in-frame only. The repertoire has around 120,000 clones, about 90% of them found once; the top ten carry more than 0.45%. The sample comprised CD4+ T cells from blood. The source is a human donor in good health.

The genes are TRBV6-5 and TRBJ1-2; TRBD1 matches at 8 bases. The CDR3 length is 15 residues. With V trimmed by 0 bases and J by 2 bases, 2 bases remained unmatched. CDR1 is MNHEY, CDR2 SVGAGI, per germline. The DNA of the CDR3 is TGTGCCAGCAGTTACTCGCGGACAGGGAACTATGGCTACACCTTC. Encoded protein: CASSYSRTGNYGYTF.

This chain links TRBV5-4 with TRBJ2-7; possibly TRBD2 for D (7 bases). The V and J ends lost 0 bases and 3 bases respectively, with 13 bases between them. Germline CDR1 and CDR2: SGHNT and YYREEE (reference sequence). The CDR3 extends over 15 amino acids. CDR3 bases: TGTGCCAGCAGCTTGGAGCCGGGGGGCGGCTACGAGCAGTACTTC. Its translation is CASSLEPGGGYEQYF.

The CDR3 coding sequence is TGTGCCAGCTCCGGGGGGCCCTCCTACAATGAGCAGTTCTTC. Translating it yields CASSGGPSYNEQFF. The chain couples TRBV18 to TRBJ2-1; the D gene is possibly TRBD2 (7 bases). V dropped 6 bases and J dropped 0 bases, with 9 bases sitting between them. The CDR3 is 14 amino acids. Germline lookup yields CDR1 KGHSH and CDR2 LQKENI.

This chain uses TRBV11-3 with TRBJ2-2; 7 positions agree with TRBD2. CDR1 is SGHNT and CDR2 is YENEEA in the germline V gene. There are 16 residues in the CDR3. Trimming took 0 bases from V and 5 from J; bases not matched to a gene: 6. DNA of the CDR3: TGTGCCAGCAGCTTAGAGTACGGGAGGTCGACCGGGGAGCTGTTTTTT. This sequence encodes CASSLEYGRSTGELFF. Together with reference TRBV11-3 and TRBJ2-2, the CDR3 gives the full variable domain: EAGVVQSPRYKIIEKKQPVAFWCNPISGHNTLYWYLQNLGQGPELLIRYENEEAVDDSQLPKDRFSAERLKGVDSTLKIQPAELGDSAVYLCASSLEYGRSTGELFFGEGSRLTVL.

The genes are TRBV15 and TRBJ2-7; 8 bases are shared with TRBD1. Germline values: CDR1 LNHNV, CDR2 YYDKDF (reference sequence). This CDR3 spans 14 amino acids. The V segment lost 4 bases and the J segment 7 bases; nucleotides outside the gene matches: 9. The CDR3 sequence: CATSTDRVPWEQYF. In nucleotides, the CDR3 is TGTGCCACCAGCACGGACAGGGTACCTTGGGAGCAGTACTTC.

The gene calls are TRBV2 and TRBJ1-1; weak D call: TRBD1 (6 bases). V shed 1 base and J shed 10 bases, with 16 bases lying between them. This CDR3 comprises 14 residues. Germline V gene lookup returns CDR1 SNHLY and CDR2 FYNNEI. The CDR3 reads CASSEVTDRAPAFF. As DNA, the CDR3 is TGTGCCAGCAGTGAAGTGACGGACAGAGCCCCAGCTTTCTTT. Combining the CDR3 with reference TRBV2 and TRBJ1-1 gives the whole variable domain EPEVTQTPSHQVTQMGQEVILRCVPISNHLYFYWYRQILGQKVEFLVSFYNNEISEKSEIFDDQFSVERPDGSNFTLKIRSTKLEDSAMYFCASSEVTDRAPAFFGQGTRLTVV.

J is TRBJ2-7 and V is TRBV11-2; the match to TRBD2 covers 10 bases. CDR3 length equals 17 residues. Per germline, CDR1 SGHAT and CDR2 FQNNGV. V lost 4 bases to trimming and J lost 2 bases; unmatched junction nucleotides: 11. CDR3 loop: CASSYRPVAGGPYEQYF. The CDR3, as DNA: TGTGCCAGCAGCTACCGCCCGGTAGCGGGGGGTCCCTACGAGCAGTACTTC. Variable domain in full (rest from reference TRBV11-2 and TRBJ2-7): EAGVAQSPRYKIIEKRQSVAFWCNPISGHATLYWYQQILGQGPKLLIQFQNNGVVDDSQLPKDRFSAERLKGVDSTLKIQPAKLEDSAVYLCASSYRPVAGGPYEQYFGPGTRLTVT.

This clone was found a few times. The V call is TRBV4-2, the J call TRBJ1-6; the D gene is possibly TRBD1 (6 bases). CDR3 length: 15 amino acids. Trimming cost V 7 bases and J 7 bases, with 17 bases left between them. Germline V CDR1 and CDR2: LGHNA, YNFKEQ. CDR3 nucleotides: TGTGCCAGCACCGCCTTGGACAGTCACAATTCACCCCTCCACTTT. Translation gives CASTALDSHNSPLHF.

This chain uses TRBV7-3 with TRBJ1-2, with a tentative D call TRBD1 (5 bases). Per germline, CDR1 SGHTA and CDR2 FQGTGA. The CDR3 consists of 8 residues. V lost 8 bases and J lost 13, with 8 bases in between. This CDR3 reads CASSGGTF. In nucleotides, the CDR3 is TGTGCCAGCTCCGGGGGCACCTTC.

The chain carries TRBV5-4 and TRBJ2-5; weak D call: TRBD2 (5 bases). CDR3 length equals 13 residues. The germline CDR1 and CDR2 sequences are SGHNT and YYREEE (reference sequence). V gave up 0 bases and J gave up 5 bases, with 8 bases separating them. In DNA, the CDR3 is TGTGCCAGCAGCTTGGACTGGGAGGAGACCCAGTACTTC. This translates into CASSLDWEETQYF.

J is TRBJ2-1 and V is TRBV7-8; 9 nucleotides line up with TRBD2. Germline loops: CDR1 SGHVS, CDR2 FQNEAQ. The CDR3 has 17 amino acids. The V and J ends lost 1 base and 4 bases, in that order; junction bases with no gene match: 8. CDR3: CASSLGVGSGGYNEQFF. The CDR3 region has the DNA TGTGCCAGCAGCTTAGGGGTAGGGAGCGGGGGGTACAATGAGCAGTTCTTC.

This clone was observed once. V is TRBV29-1 and J is TRBJ2-6; the D is unclear. Germline CDR1 is SQVTM and CDR2 is ANQGSEA. The ends were cut back, 7 bases at V and 0 bases at J, with 13 bases in the middle. The CDR3 spans 15 residues. Here the CDR3 DNA reads TGCAGCGCCTCGGCTTCCCGCTCTGGGGCCAACGTCCTGACTTTC. It yields the protein CSASASRSGANVLTF.

The chain has TRBV7-2 and TRBJ2-3; D gene ambiguous. Germline V lookup: CDR1 SGHTA, CDR2 FQGNSA. The CDR3 runs 17 residues. The germline V and J ends were trimmed by 6 bases and 4 bases, with 23 bases remaining between them. As DNA, the CDR3 is TGTGCCAGCAGTATCACCCTCCGTACTTTTCAGGCAGATACGCAGTATTTT. Protein product: CASSITLRTFQADTQYF.

V is TRBV4-1 and J is TRBJ1-1, with TRBD1 identical over 8 bases. Germline V gene lookup returns CDR1 MGHRA and CDR2 YSYEKL. The CDR3 is made up of 14 amino acids. V dropped 6 bases and J dropped 4; count of bases not matched to a gene: 7. The DNA of the CDR3 is TGCGCCAGCAGAACCCCAGGGGGCAGCACTGAAGCTTTCTTT. Translated, it gives CASRTPGGSTEAFF.

The chain is built from TRBV2 and TRBJ1-1, with 8 positions matching TRBD1. CDR3 length equals 14 residues. J lost 5 bases, V lost 4 bases, and 6 bases had no gene match. Germline values: CDR1 SNHLY, CDR2 FYNNEI. This chain's CDR3 is CASSAAGGATEAFF. The DNA of the CDR3 is TGTGCCAGCAGTGCCGCAGGGGGCGCGACTGAAGCTTTCTTT.

This clone was found once. V is TRBV7-8 and J is TRBJ1-1; D gene ambiguous. Germline V gene sequence: CDR1 SGHVS, CDR2 FQNEAQ. The CDR3 runs to 13 residues. V was pared by 7 bases and J by 2 bases, with 11 bases between. The CDR3 DNA reads as TGTGCCAGCAACCTCGGGCCAAACACTGAAGCTTTCTTT. Translated: CASNLGPNTEAFF.

The rearrangement links TRBV5-4 to TRBJ2-3; D is undetermined. The CDR3 is made up of 13 amino acids. V was shortened by 2 bases and J by 10 bases, with 14 bases between the two germline ends. Germline V CDR1 and CDR2: SGHNT, YYREEE (reference sequence). CDR3 bases: TGTGCCAGCAGCTTAGTAGGAGTGTCGGCGCAGTATTTT. Translating it yields CASSLVGVSAQYF.

This clone was observed a handful of times. The chain uses TRBV25-1 and TRBJ1-6, with D uncertain. Trimming took 5 bases from V and 10 from J, leaving 15 bases between them. Per germline, CDR1 MGHDK and CDR2 SYGVNS. The CDR3 spans 14 residues. The CDR3 nucleotides are TGTGCCAGCAGTAGGTCCCAGGTTGGATCACCCCTCCACTTT. Encoded protein: CASSRSQVGSPLHF.

The chain couples TRBV5-4 to TRBJ2-5; maybe TRBD2 (6 bases). CDR1 SGHNT and CDR2 YYREEE come from the germline V gene (reference sequence). Trimming removed 3 bases from V and 4 bases from J, with 10 bases in between. The CDR3 has 13 residues. The CDR3, as DNA: TGTGCCAGCAGCTATGGGACTGCAGAGACCCAGTACTTC. Its translation is CASSYGTAETQYF.